This TCR beta chain is from a study of cytomegalovirus exposure and HLA in healthy donors (dated by TCRdb to about 2017). Concerning the study at large: An earlier analysis of more than 550 of the donors reported approximately 280 Gb of sequence data and 100 million to 120 million unique TCR beta sequences obtained from about 170 million T cells. A later analysis re-analyzed previously published TCR beta repertoires from 660 or so donors and added high-resolution HLA genotyping to study TCR occurrence patterns. A later genetic analysis took genome-wide SNP genotypes for about 55% of the 666 donors and used that subset as a discovery cohort. Rather than drawing on any new phenotypic data, the later analysis identified candidate immune exposures from TCR beta sequences and the way those sequences occurred across donors. Of the 300 to 500 genotyped donors, 75% to 85% were placed in the genetic ancestry cluster associated with self-reported Caucasian donors. HLA typing covered class I and class II loci at four-digit resolution. Alongside the repertoire data, information on donor age, sex, ethnicity and CMV serostatus was compiled. The study was designed to test whether signatures of past pathogen exposure could be identified by cataloging public T cell receptors. In addition to the first cohort of several hundred subjects, a separate validation cohort of 120 different subjects was used. Typing coverage varied by locus: about 629-640 donors for A, B, C, DRB1 and DQB1; roughly 510 for DQA1; 606 for DPA1; some 470 for DPB1. Using immunosequencing, the study profiled T cell repertoires from 640 or so subjects and related those repertoires to cytomegalovirus serostatus. Every discovery cohort repertoire had been produced on one sequencing platform. Among about 410 genotyped donors of the cohort, an average of around 220,000 unique TCR beta nucleotide sequences was sequenced per donor, of which roughly 17% were non-productive. A handful of DR-DQ haplotypes were handled as single units for association and clustering because linkage in the cohort was strong. To predict cytomegalovirus infection status, the study brought together high-throughput TCR immunosequencing, statistical association of individual TCRs with disease status, and machine learning. Approximately 300 gigabases of sequencing data and around 80 million unique TCR sequences made up an early release that covered under 750 HLA-typed donors. In an earlier analysis of roughly 580 of the donors, high-throughput TCR beta sequencing was used to judge whether each TCR beta V gene segment behaved as functional or pseudogenic. General findings and caveats noted by the study authors: The study gave a list of more than 150 TCR beta chains associated with cytomegalovirus. Compared with equally common non-associated chains, HLA-associated TCR beta chains in a later analysis were more clonally expanded and had lower generation probabilities. The 87-base-pair reads could not distinguish some IMGT-functional V segments, including TRBV6-2 and TRBV6-3, so those segments were excluded. Because some donors lacked HLA typing at each locus, the association tests relied only on the typed subset. A later genetic analysis reported fewer N-insertions in productive TCRs among donors in an Asian-associated ancestry cluster than the 666-donor mean. In a later analysis, the rate of TCR association differed among HLA loci, with DRB1 alleles having the most associated TCRs and HLA-C alleles having the fewest. A later analysis associated 15,000 or so TCR beta sequences with specific HLA alleles at a false discovery rate of 0.05. Sequencing depth was assumed to be roughly uniform across donors in the presence/absence analyses, though that assumption may not hold. Assigning TCR associations to individual alleles was difficult when HLA alleles, especially DR and DQ, strongly co-occurred. In a later genetic analysis, a missense DCLRE1C variant was associated with V-gene and J-gene trimming of TCR beta chains, and the association was replicated in an independent cohort. The classifier was reported to diagnose cytomegalovirus status with high specificity and sensitivity in both the original and validation cohorts. The authors suggested that the approach could potentially be generalized to other disease states and immunological phenotypes. In a later analysis, several top co-occurrence clusters were reported to appear linked to parvovirus B19, influenza, CMV and Epstein-Barr virus. While some public TCRs were present in many individuals, most TCR sequences turned up only very rarely across donors. Correlated functional status among segregating V segments might be attributable to linkage disequilibrium, but an unknown experimental factor could not be ruled out. A few of the identified cytomegalovirus-associated TCR beta chains were confirmed in vitro to be specific for cytomegalovirus antigens. Broadly in line with IMGT annotations, most TCR beta V segments showed up in productive rearrangements about 87% or about 30% of the time in an earlier analysis of 450 to 600 of the donors. Immune exposure information for the cohort was limited to CMV serostatus. Because counts were too low, seventeen rarely observed V segments, including chromosome 9 orphons, were excluded from the earlier analysis of about 500 of the donors. A further reported finding was that TCR beta sequences accurately predicted the HLA-A and HLA-B alleles for most subjects in the first cohort. A later analysis found that most CMV-associated TCR beta chains appeared HLA-restricted, with HLA associations seemingly driven largely by CMV exposure. Only TCR beta chains were sequenced in this cohort, and the absence of alpha or paired-chain data limited detectable features. A group of highly shared sequence variants was considered likely to be a technical artifact of the sequencing pipeline.

Libraries were built with the immunoSEQ multiplex PCR assay. The multiplex PCR relied on a mix of 60 forward primers for TCR Vbeta segments and 13 reverse primers for TCR Jbeta segments. Amplification of the CDR3 region of rearranged TCR beta genes was performed with a multiplex PCR assay on genomic DNA. The amplified TCR beta libraries were sequenced on the Illumina HiSeq System as 87-base-pair reads. The paper's data handling went like this. In a later analysis, tens of millions of unique TCR beta chains were counted across the approximately 640 repertoires, and approximately 11 million of these chains were shared by at least two donors. Raw reads were error-corrected and collapsed into unique sequences by a nearest-neighbor algorithm in which closely related sequences were merged to remove PCR and sequencing errors. Alignment of CDR3 sequences to IMGT reference sequences was used to assign V, D and J gene segments. For a sequence to be retained, a match of at least six nucleotides to both a V gene segment and a J gene segment was required. A rearrangement counted as productive if the CDR3 had no stop codons and remained in frame with V and J, and every other rearrangement counted as non-productive. CDR3 was defined according to IMGT convention as the region running from the second conserved V-encoded cysteine to the conserved J-encoded phenylalanine. Sequences without an unambiguous match to a single V gene segment were excluded from the earlier analysis of several hundred of the donors. In an earlier analysis of 450 to 750 of the donors, a V segment was called functional when productive rearrangements were above 56.7%, and segregating when the standard deviation between donors exceeded 5%. To diagnose cytomegalovirus status from the catalog of TCR beta chain sequences, a statistical classification framework was built. A later analysis assigned V and J genes by comparing TCR nucleotide sequences with IMGT/GENE-DB human TR gene sequences. Using the TCRdist pipeline, a later analysis assigned CDR3 sequences along with most-parsimonious VDJ recombination scenarios. In a later analysis, each TCR beta chain was defined by its CDR3 amino acid sequence together with its V-gene family, and reads lacking a unique V-gene family were excluded. As a way to deal with suspected cross-contamination and a sequencing artifact, a later analysis dropped 450 to 600 nucleotide sequences that were highly shared and had low generation probability. A later analysis calculated a clonal expansion index for each public chain from normalized within-repertoire ranks of inferred template counts. Generation probabilities in a later analysis came from a VDJ recombination model fitted to out-of-frame rearrangements, and those results were checked against IGoR. In a later analysis, hypergeometric tests were used to score TCR-TCR, TCR-HLA and TCR-CMV co-occurrence, with a repertoire-size bias correction applied to TCR pairs. False discovery rates were estimated in a later analysis by permuting HLA or CMV assignments 20 times. A later analysis grouped co-occurring TCRs with DBSCAN, adding TCRdist sequence similarity when clustering within HLA-allele-positive subsets. For co-occurrence clustering, repertoires with fewer than 30,000 or more than 120,000 public chains were excluded, along with 4 to 6 repertoires with anomalous nucleotide sharing. Entries here come from immuneACCESS through TCRdb and include only in-frame sequences with V and J called. Some clones fail to appear in such tables; in the studies checked, an unresolved V gene covers under half of the shortfall, and the cause of the remainder is unknown. That table furnishes V, J and clone size, whereas the DNA furnished D and trimming. For this sample there are approximately 120,000 clones; around 77% appear just once. The ten top clones hold about 13% of the sample.

In total, approximately 700 healthy bone marrow donors made up the cohort. All cohort members were sampled while nominally healthy, although unrecorded immune exposures were likely present. The donor tested CMV seropositive and was one of the 289 seropositive cohort members. Each donor provided a peripheral blood sample, and peripheral blood mononuclear cells were used for TCR beta sequencing. Genomic DNA extraction from the blood cell samples was performed with the Qiagen DNeasy Blood Extraction Kit. This clone was seen only once. Its binding antigen is unknown. No much larger clone is present one base from it, and per-base qualities are unavailable. Spanning cysteine to phenylalanine, the CDR3 consists of 15 amino acids. The kept DNA is CDR3 alone, 45 bases in frame from the first base. CDR1 and CDR2 are drawn from the germline V gene: SGHAT, FQNNGV. For this chain, trimming is 6 bases at the V end and 1 base at the J end, and the number of junction bases without a gene match is 4.

This TCR derives from a middle-aged woman in good health and CMV-seropositive. Sequenced material: PBMCs. Rearrangement joined TRBV11-2 to TRBJ2-2; 8 nucleotides in the junction match TRBD1. The CDR3 protein is CASSFGTGNTGELFF. At the DNA level, the sequence is TGTGCCAGCAGTTTCGGGACAGGGAACACCGGGGAGCTGTTTTTT.